One and the same sample provided the 13 T cell receptor beta chains below, sequenced in a study of T cells after yellow fever vaccination. TCRdb itself ran the 5' RACE reads through MiXCR, one entry per CDR3 protein. The sample lists 350,000 to 450,000 distinct CDR3 sequences, around 20% occurring once. The sample here was PBMCs, taken before the yellow fever booster vaccination. The receptors stem from a man younger than 30 who received the YFV17D yellow fever vaccine.

This clonotype was observed a handful of times. The rearrangement uses TRBV27 and TRBJ2-7; TRBD1 matches at 7 bases. This CDR3 region has 14 residues. Per germline, CDR1 MNHEY and CDR2 SMNVEV (reference sequence). V gave up 4 bases and J gave up 3 bases; unmatched junction bases: 6. This chain's CDR3 is CASSSTGDGYEQYF. CDR3 coding DNA: TGTGCCAGCAGTTCAACAGGGGATGGCTACGAGCAGTACTTC.

The chain employs TRBV5-6 and TRBJ1-1; D is unclear. V gave up 4 bases and J gave up 2 bases, with 15 bases separating them. Germline V gene data show CDR1 as SGHDT and CDR2 as YYEEEE. This CDR3 has 15 amino acids. The DNA of the CDR3 is TGTGCCAGCAGCGGCCTCGCGCAAGGAAACACTGAAGCTTTCTTT. Its translation: CASSGLAQGNTEAFF. The variable domain in full, completed from reference TRBV5-6 and TRBJ1-1, reads DAGVTQSPTHLIKTRGQQVTLRCSPKSGHDTVSWYQQALGQGPQFIFQYYEEEERQRGNFPDRFSGHQFPNYSSELNVNALLLGDSALYLCASSGLAQGNTEAFFGQGTRLTVV.

The genes are TRBV20-1 and TRBJ2-6; 10 bases line up with TRBD2. The CDR3 runs 18 residues. The ends lost 1 base at V and 0 bases at J; junction bases unmatched: 6. Germline V lookup: CDR1 DFQATT, CDR2 SNEGSKA (reference sequence). DNA of the CDR3: TGCAGTGCTAGAGTAACTAGCGGGGTATTCTCTGGGGCCAACGTCCTGACTTTC. Translating it yields CSARVTSGVFSGANVLTF.

This chain connects TRBV5-1 to TRBJ1-4, with TRBD1 identical over 8 bases. CDR1 is SGHRS and CDR2 is YFSETQ in the germline V gene. Trimming removed 4 bases from V and 0 bases from J; junction bases left unmatched: 5. This CDR3 is built from 16 residues. In DNA form, the CDR3 reads TGCGCCAGCAGCAAGGGACAGGCCGCAACTAATGAAAAACTGTTTTTT. This gives the protein CASSKGQAATNEKLFF.

The chain uses TRBV4-1 and TRBJ1-2; D is perhaps TRBD1 (6 bases). Germline assignment: CDR1 MGHRA and CDR2 YSYEKL. The CDR3 loop spans 18 amino acids. Trimming took 1 base from V and 5 from J, leaving 23 bases between them. The CDR3 DNA reads as TGCGCCAGCAGCCAAGTGGTCGTCCCCGGGGGCGTAGGGTATGGCTACACCTTC. It is translated as CASSQVVVPGGVGYGYTF.

The chain recombines TRBV4-1 with TRBJ1-4, with 10 bases aligning to TRBD1. The CDR3 is 14 amino acids. Germline V gene data show CDR1 as MGHRA and CDR2 as YSYEKL. V shed 9 bases, J shed 7 bases, and the junction held 8 bases outside the gene matches. CDR3 protein: CASQDRGGSEKLFF. The CDR3 DNA is TGCGCCAGTCAGGACAGGGGGGGTTCTGAAAAACTGTTTTTT.

This chain uses TRBV20-1 with TRBJ2-7, with 11 positions matching TRBD2. Looked up from germline, CDR1 is DFQATT and CDR2 is SNEGSKA (reference sequence). This CDR3 has 16 residues. V trimming: 0 bases; J trimming: 2 bases; junction bases outside the gene matches: 6. CDR3 loop: CSARDSLAGGTYEQYV. The CDR3, as DNA: TGCAGTGCTAGAGATTCGCTAGCGGGGGGTACCTACGAGCAGTACGTC.

This rearrangement joins TRBV7-2 to TRBJ2-5; D remains ambiguous. This CDR3 contains 16 residues. Per germline, CDR1 SGHTA and CDR2 FQGNSA. Trimming took 6 bases from V and 5 from J, leaving 22 bases between them. CDR3 region: CASRSVSLAVGETQYF. CDR3 in DNA: TGTGCCAGCAGGTCGGTTTCGTTGGCGGTAGGGGAGACCCAGTACTTC. The complete variable domain, with remaining parts taken from reference TRBV7-2 and TRBJ2-5, reads GAGVSQSPSNKVTEKGKDVELRCDPISGHTALYWYRQSLGQGLEFLIYFQGNSAPDKSGLPSDRFSAERTGGSVSTLTIQRTQQEDSAVYLCASRSVSLAVGETQYFGPGTRLLVL.

This clonotype turned up a few times. The chain has TRBV4-3 and TRBJ2-4, with D possibly TRBD2 on 6 matching bases. This CDR3 is built from 15 residues. V dropped 4 bases and J dropped 0 bases, with 10 bases sitting between them. Looked up from germline, CDR1 is LGHNA and CDR2 is YSLEER. The DNA of the CDR3 is TGCGCCAGCAGCCCTATCGGGGGAGCCAAAAACATTCAGTACTTC. This sequence encodes CASSPIGGAKNIQYF.

The chain has TRBV4-2 and TRBJ1-1; tentatively, D is TRBD1 (5 bases). The CDR3 is 15 residues long. The germline V gene has CDR1 LGHNA and CDR2 YNFKEQ. V gave up 1 base and J gave up 3 bases, with 12 bases separating them. The CDR3 DNA sequence: TGTGCCAGCAGCCAAGCGGACCAGGGCTACACTGAAGCTTTCTTT. This translates into CASSQADQGYTEAFF.

This clonotype has just a few counts. The genes are TRBV6-5 and TRBJ2-5; the match to TRBD2 covers 8 bases. The V gene end was trimmed by 4 bases and the J gene end by 7 bases; junction bases not matched to a gene: 17. Germline V lookup: CDR1 MNHEY, CDR2 SVGAGI. The CDR3 totals 17 residues. The CDR3 DNA follows: TGTGCCAGCAGTTCCAAACCCGGGGGGGGCCCCCCCAGGACCCAGTACTTC. Protein sequence: CASSSKPGGGPPRTQYF.

This chain joins TRBV7-2 and TRBJ2-3; 8 positions match TRBD2. The germline gives CDR1 SGHTA, CDR2 FQGNSA. Trimming removed 4 bases from V and 2 bases from J; junction bases left unmatched: 5. The CDR3 length is 15 residues. The CDR3 protein is CASSSSGGITDTQYF. In DNA form, the CDR3 reads TGTGCCAGCAGCTCCTCGGGGGGGATCACAGATACGCAGTATTTT.

The chain couples TRBV15 to TRBJ2-7; a weak D match, TRBD2 (5 bases). Germline V gene sequence: CDR1 LNHNV, CDR2 YYDKDF (reference sequence). Trimming cost V 0 bases and J 5 bases, with 11 bases left between them. The CDR3 spans 14 residues. DNA for the CDR3: TGTGCCACCAGCAGAGATTCTCCGGAGGACGAGCAGTACGTC. This codes for CATSRDSPEDEQYV.